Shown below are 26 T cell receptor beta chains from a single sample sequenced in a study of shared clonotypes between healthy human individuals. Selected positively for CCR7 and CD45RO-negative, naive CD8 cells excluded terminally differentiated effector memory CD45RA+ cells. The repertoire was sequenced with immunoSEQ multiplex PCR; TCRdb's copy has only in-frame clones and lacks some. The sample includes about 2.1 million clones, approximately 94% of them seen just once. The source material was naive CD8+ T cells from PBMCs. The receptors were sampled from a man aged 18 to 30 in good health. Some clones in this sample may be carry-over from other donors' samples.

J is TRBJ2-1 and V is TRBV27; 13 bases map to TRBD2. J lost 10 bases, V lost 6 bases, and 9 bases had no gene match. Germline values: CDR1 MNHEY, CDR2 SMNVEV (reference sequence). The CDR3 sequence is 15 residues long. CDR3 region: CASRQRLAGGSEQFF. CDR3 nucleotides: TGTGCCAGCAGACAGAGACTAGCGGGAGGTTCCGAGCAGTTCTTC.

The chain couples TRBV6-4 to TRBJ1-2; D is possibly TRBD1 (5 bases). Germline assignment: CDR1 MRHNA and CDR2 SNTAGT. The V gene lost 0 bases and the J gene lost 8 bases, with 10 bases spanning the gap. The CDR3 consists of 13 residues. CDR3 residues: CASSDSGDGGYTF. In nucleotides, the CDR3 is TGTGCCAGCAGTGACTCCGGGGACGGCGGCTACACCTTC.

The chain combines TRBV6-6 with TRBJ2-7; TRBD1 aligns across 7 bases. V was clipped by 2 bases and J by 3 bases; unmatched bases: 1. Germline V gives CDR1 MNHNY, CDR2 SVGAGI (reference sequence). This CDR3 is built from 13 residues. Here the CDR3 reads CASSYAGGYEQYF. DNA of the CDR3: TGTGCCAGCAGTTACGCAGGGGGCTACGAGCAGTACTTC.

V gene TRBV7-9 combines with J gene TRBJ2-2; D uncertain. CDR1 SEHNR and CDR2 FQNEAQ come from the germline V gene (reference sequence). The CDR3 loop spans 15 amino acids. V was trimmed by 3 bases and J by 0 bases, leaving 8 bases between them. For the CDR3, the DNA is TGTGCCAGCAGCTTTGGTGTCGCGAACACCGGGGAGCTGTTTTTT. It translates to CASSFGVANTGELFF. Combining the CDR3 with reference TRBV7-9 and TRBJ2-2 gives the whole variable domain DTGVSQNPRHKITKRGQNVTFRCDPISEHNRLYWYRQTLGQGPEFLTYFQNEAQLEKSRLLSDRFSAERPKGSFSTLEIQRTEQGDSAMYLCASSFGVANTGELFFGEGSRLTVL.

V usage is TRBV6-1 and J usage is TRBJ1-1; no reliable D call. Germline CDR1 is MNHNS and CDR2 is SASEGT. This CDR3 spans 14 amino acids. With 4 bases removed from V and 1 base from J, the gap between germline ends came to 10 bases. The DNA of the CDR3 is TGTGCCAGCAGTGGAGGCGGGGAGAACACTGAAGCTTTCTTT. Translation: CASSGGGENTEAFF.

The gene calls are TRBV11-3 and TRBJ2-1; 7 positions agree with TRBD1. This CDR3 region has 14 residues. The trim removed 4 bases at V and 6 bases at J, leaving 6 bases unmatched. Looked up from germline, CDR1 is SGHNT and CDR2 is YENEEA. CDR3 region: CASSSRTGVNEQFF. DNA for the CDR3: TGTGCCAGCAGCTCAAGGACAGGAGTCAATGAGCAGTTCTTC.

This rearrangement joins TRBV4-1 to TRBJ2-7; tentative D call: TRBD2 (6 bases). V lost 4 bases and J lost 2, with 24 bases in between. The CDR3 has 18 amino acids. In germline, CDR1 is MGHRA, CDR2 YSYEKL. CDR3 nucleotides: TGCGCCAGCAGCCCTACTCGACGACTGGGCGGGGTGACCTACGAGCAGTACTTC. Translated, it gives CASSPTRRLGGVTYEQYF.

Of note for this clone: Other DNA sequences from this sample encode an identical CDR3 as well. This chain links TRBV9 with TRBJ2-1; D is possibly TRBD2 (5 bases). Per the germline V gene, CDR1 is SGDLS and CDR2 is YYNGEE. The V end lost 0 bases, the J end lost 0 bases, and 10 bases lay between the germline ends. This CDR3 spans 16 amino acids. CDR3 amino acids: CASSVESGSSYNEQFF. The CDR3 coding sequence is TGTGCCAGCAGCGTAGAGTCGGGGAGCTCCTACAATGAGCAGTTCTTC.

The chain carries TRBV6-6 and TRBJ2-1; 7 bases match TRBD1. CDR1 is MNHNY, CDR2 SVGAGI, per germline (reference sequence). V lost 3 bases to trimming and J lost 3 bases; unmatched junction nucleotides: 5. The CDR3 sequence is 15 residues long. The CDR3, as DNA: TGTGCCAGCAGTTATTCCGGGACAGACTACAATGAGCAGTTCTTC. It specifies CASSYSGTDYNEQFF.

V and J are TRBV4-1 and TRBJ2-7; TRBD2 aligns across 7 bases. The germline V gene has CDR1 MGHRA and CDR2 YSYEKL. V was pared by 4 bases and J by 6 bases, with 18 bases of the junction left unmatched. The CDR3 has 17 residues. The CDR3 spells CASSPASPLARRGEQYF. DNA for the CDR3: TGCGCCAGCAGCCCCGCCTCCCCACTAGCGCGACGCGGCGAGCAGTACTTC.

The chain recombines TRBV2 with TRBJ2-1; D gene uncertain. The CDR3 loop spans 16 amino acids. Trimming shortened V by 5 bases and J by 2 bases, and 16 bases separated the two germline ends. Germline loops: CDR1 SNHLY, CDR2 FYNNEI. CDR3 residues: CASSPRAPTTYNEQFF. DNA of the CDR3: TGTGCCAGCAGTCCCCGAGCGCCTACCACCTACAATGAGCAGTTCTTC. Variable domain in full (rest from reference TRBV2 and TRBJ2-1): EPEVTQTPSHQVTQMGQEVILRCVPISNHLYFYWYRQILGQKVEFLVSFYNNEISEKSEIFDDQFSVERPDGSNFTLKIRSTKLEDSAMYFCASSPRAPTTYNEQFFGPGTRLTVL.

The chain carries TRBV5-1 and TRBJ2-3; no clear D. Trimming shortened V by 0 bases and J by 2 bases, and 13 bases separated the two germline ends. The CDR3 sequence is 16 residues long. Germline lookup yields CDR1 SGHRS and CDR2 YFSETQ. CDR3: CASSLVSLFNTDTQYF. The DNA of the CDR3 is TGCGCCAGCAGCTTGGTATCTCTCTTTAACACAGATACGCAGTATTTT.

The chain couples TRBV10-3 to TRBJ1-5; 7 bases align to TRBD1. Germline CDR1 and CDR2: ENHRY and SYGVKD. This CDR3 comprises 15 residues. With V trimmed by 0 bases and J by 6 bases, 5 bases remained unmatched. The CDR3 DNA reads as TGTGCCATCAGTGAGTCCAGGGACAGTATTCAGCCCCAGCATTTT. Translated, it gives CAISESRDSIQPQHF.

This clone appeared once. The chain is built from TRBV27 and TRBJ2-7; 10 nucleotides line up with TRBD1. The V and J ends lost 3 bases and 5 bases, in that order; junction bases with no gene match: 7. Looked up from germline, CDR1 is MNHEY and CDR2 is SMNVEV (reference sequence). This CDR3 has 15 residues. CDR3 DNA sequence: TGTGCCAGCAGTTTTTTAGGGACAGGGGTGGACGAGCAGTACTTC. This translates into CASSFLGTGVDEQYF.

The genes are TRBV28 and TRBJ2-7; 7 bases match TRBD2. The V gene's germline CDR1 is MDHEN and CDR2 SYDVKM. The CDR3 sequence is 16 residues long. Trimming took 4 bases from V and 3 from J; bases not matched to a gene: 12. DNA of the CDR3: TGTGCCAGCAGTTCCTTCATCCGCGGGGGATTCTACGAGCAGTACTTC. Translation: CASSSFIRGGFYEQYF.

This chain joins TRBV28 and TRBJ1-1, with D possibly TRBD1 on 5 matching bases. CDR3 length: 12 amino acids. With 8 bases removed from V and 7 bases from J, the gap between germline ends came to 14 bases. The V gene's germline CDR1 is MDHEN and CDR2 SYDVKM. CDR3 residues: CASLSAGVEAFF. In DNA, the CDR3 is TGTGCCAGCTTAAGCGCGGGGGTTGAAGCTTTCTTT. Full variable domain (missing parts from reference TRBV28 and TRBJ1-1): DVKVTQSSRYLVKRTGEKVFLECVQDMDHENMFWYRQDPGLGLRLIYFSYDVKMKEKGDIPEGYSVSREKKERFSLILESASTNQTSMYLCASLSAGVEAFFGQGTRLTVV.

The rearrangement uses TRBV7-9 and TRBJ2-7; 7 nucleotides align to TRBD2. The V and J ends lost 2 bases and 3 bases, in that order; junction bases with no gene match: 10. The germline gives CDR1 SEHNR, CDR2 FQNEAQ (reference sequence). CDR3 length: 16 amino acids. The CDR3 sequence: CASSLPLGGGFYEQYF. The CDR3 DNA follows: TGTGCCAGCAGCTTACCACTGGGCGGGGGATTCTACGAGCAGTACTTC. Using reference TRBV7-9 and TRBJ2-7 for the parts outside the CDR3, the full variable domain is DTGVSQNPRHKITKRGQNVTFRCDPISEHNRLYWYRQTLGQGPEFLTYFQNEAQLEKSRLLSDRFSAERPKGSFSTLEIQRTEQGDSAMYLCASSLPLGGGFYEQYFGPGTRLTVT.

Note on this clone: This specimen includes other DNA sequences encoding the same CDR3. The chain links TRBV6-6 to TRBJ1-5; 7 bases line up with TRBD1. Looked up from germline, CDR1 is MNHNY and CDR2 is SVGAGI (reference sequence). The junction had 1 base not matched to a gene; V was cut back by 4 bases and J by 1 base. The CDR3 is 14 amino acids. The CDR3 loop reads CASSSGGSNQPQHF. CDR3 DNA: TGTGCCAGCAGTTCAGGGGGGAGCAATCAGCCCCAGCATTTT.

CDR3 in DNA: TGTGCCAGCAGCTATACAGGGGGCTCAACCGGGGAGCTGTTTTTT. It yields the protein CASSYTGGSTGELFF. The chain combines TRBV7-9 with TRBJ2-2, with TRBD1 identical over 9 bases. There are 15 residues in the CDR3. The J segment lost 5 bases and the V segment lost 4 bases, leaving 5 bases of the junction unmatched. Germline V gives CDR1 SEHNR, CDR2 FQNEAQ (reference sequence). Using reference TRBV7-9 and TRBJ2-2 for the parts outside the CDR3, the full variable domain is DTGVSQNPRHKITKRGQNVTFRCDPISEHNRLYWYRQTLGQGPEFLTYFQNEAQLEKSRLLSDRFSAERPKGSFSTLEIQRTEQGDSAMYLCASSYTGGSTGELFFGEGSRLTVL.

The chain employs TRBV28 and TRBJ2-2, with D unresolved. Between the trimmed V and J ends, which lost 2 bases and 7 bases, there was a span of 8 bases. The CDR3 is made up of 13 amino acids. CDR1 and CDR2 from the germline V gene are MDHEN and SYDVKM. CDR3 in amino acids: CASSLGVVGELFF. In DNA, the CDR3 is TGTGCCAGCAGTTTAGGGGTGGTCGGGGAGCTGTTTTTT.

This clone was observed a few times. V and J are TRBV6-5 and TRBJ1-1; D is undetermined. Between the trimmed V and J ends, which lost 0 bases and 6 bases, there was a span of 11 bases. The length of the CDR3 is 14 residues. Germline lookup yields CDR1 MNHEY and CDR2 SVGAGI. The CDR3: CASSYSGEGAEAFF. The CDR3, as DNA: TGTGCCAGCAGTTACTCGGGCGAGGGCGCTGAAGCTTTCTTT.

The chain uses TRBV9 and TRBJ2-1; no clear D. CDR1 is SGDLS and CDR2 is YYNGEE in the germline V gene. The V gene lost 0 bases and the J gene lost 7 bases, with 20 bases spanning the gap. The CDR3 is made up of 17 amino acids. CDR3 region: CASSVASRGLQKNEQFF. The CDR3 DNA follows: TGTGCCAGCAGCGTAGCATCTCGAGGATTACAGAAAAATGAGCAGTTCTTC. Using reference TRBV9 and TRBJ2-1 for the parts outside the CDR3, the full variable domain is DSGVTQTPKHLITATGQRVTLRCSPRSGDLSVYWYQQSLDQGLQFLIQYYNGEERAKGNILERFSAQQFPDLHSELNLSSLELGDSALYFCASSVASRGLQKNEQFFGPGTRLTVL.

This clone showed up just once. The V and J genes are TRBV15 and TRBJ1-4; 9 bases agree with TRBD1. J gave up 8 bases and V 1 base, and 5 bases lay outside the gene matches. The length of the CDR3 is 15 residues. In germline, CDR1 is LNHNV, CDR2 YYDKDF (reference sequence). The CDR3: CATSRGGQGGEKLFF. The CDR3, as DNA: TGTGCCACCAGCAGAGGGGGACAGGGCGGCGAAAAACTGTTTTTT.

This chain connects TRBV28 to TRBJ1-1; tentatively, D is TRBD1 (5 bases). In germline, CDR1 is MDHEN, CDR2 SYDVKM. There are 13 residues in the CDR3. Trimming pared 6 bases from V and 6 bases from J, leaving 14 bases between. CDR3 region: CASRLGGGAEAFF. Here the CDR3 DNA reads TGTGCCAGCAGGCTTGGGGGAGGGGCTGAAGCTTTCTTT. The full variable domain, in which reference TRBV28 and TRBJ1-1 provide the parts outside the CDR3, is DVKVTQSSRYLVKRTGEKVFLECVQDMDHENMFWYRQDPGLGLRLIYFSYDVKMKEKGDIPEGYSVSREKKERFSLILESASTNQTSMYLCASRLGGGAEAFFGQGTRLTVV.

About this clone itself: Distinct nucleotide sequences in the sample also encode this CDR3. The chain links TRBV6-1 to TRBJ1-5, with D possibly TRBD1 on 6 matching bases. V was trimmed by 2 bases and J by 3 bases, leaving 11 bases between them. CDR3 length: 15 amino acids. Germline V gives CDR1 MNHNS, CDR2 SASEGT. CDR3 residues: CASSEWGLSNQPQHF. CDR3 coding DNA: TGTGCCAGCAGTGAATGGGGGCTTTCCAATCAGCCCCAGCATTTT.

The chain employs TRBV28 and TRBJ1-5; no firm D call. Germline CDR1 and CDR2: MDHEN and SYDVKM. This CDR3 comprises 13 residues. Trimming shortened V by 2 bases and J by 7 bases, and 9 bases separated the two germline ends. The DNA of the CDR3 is TGTGCCAGCAGTTTACGGGGTCGACAGCCCCAGCATTTT. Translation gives CASSLRGRQPQHF.